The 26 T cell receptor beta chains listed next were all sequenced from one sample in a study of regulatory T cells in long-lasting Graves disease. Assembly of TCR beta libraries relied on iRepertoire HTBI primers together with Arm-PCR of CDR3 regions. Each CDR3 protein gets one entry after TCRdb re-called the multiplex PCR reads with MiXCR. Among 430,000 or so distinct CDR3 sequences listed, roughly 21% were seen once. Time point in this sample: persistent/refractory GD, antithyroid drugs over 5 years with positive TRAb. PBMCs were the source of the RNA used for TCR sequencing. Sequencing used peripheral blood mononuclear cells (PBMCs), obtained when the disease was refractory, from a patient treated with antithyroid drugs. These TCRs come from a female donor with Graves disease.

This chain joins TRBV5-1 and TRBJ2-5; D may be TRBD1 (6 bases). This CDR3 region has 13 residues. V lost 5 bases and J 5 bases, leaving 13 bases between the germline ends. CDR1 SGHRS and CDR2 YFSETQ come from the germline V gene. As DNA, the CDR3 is TGCGCCAGCAGTTTAACAGGGATGGAGACCCAGTACTTC. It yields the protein CASSLTGMETQYF. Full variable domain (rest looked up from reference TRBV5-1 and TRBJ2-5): KAGVTQTPRYLIKTRGQQVTLSCSPISGHRSVSWYQQTPGQGLQFLFEYFSETQRNKGNFPGRFSGRQFSNSRSEMNVSTLELGDSALYLCASSLTGMETQYFGPGTRLLVL.

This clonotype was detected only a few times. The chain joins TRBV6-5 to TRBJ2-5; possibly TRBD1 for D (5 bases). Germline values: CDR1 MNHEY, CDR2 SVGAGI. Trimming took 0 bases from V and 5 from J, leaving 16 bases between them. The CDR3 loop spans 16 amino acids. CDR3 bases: TGTGCCAGCAGTTACTCCGACGAGACAGCTCCGGAGACCCAGTACTTC. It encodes CASSYSDETAPETQYF.

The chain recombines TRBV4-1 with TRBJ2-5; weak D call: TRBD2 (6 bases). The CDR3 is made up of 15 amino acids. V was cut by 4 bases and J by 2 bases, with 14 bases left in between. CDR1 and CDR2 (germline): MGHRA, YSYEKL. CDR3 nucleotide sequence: TGCGCCAGCAGCCGGGACGCTAGCGTTCAAGAGACCCAGTACTTC. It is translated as CASSRDASVQETQYF.

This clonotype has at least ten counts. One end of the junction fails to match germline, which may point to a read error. CDR3 amino acids: CASFGSTIYGQYF. The CDR3 DNA sequence: TGTGCCAGCTTCGGGTCTACCATCTACGGGCAGTACTTC. The rearrangement links TRBV2 to TRBJ2-7; D unclear. CDR1 is SNHLY, CDR2 FYNNEI, per germline. The CDR3 spans 13 residues.

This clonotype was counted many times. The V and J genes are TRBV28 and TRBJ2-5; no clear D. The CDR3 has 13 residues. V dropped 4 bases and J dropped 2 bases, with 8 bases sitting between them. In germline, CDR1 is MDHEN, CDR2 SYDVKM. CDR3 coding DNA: TGTGCCAGCAGTTCTACAGTTCAAGAGACCCAGTACTTC. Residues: CASSSTVQETQYF.

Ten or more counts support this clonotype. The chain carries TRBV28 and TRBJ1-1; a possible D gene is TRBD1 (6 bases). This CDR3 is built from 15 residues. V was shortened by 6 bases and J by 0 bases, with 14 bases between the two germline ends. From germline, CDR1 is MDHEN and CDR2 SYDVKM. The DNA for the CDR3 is TGTGCCAGCAGAAACCTCGGACAGTTGAACACTGAAGCTTTCTTT. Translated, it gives CASRNLGQLNTEAFF.

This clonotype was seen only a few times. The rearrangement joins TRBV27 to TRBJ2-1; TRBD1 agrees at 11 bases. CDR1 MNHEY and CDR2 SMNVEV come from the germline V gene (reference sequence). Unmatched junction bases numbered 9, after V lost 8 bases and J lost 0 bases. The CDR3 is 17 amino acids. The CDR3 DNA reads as TGTGCCAGCGGATCTAGGGGGACAGGGGGCTCCTACAATGAGCAGTTCTTC. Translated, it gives CASGSRGTGGSYNEQFF.

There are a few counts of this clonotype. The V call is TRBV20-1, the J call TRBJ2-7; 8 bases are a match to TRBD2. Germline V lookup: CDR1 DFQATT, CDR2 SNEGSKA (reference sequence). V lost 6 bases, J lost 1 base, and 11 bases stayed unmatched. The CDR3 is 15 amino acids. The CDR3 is CSAPSRSGSSYEQYF. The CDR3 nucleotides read TGCAGTGCCCCCTCCCGGAGCGGGAGTTCCTACGAGCAGTACTTC.

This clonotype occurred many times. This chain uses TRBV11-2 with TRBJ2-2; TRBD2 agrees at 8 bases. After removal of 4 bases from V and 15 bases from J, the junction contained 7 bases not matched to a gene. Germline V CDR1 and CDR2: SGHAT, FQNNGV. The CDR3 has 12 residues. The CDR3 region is CASSSPGGLLFF. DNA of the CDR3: TGTGCCAGCAGCTCGCCGGGGGGGTTGTTGTTTTTT. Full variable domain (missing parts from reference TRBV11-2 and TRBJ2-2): EAGVAQSPRYKIIEKRQSVAFWCNPISGHATLYWYQQILGQGPKLLIQFQNNGVVDDSQLPKDRFSAERLKGVDSTLKIQPAKLEDSAVYLCASSSPGGLLFFGEGSRLTVL.

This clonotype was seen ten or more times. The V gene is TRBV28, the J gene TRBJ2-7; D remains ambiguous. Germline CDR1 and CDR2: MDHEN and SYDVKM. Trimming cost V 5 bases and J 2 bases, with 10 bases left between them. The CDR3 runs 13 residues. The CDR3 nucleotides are TGTGCCAGCAGTCCCCACGGTGCCTACGAGCAGTACTTC. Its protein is CASSPHGAYEQYF. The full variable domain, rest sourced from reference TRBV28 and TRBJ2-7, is DVKVTQSSRYLVKRTGEKVFLECVQDMDHENMFWYRQDPGLGLRLIYFSYDVKMKEKGDIPEGYSVSREKKERFSLILESASTNQTSMYLCASSPHGAYEQYFGPGTRLTVT.

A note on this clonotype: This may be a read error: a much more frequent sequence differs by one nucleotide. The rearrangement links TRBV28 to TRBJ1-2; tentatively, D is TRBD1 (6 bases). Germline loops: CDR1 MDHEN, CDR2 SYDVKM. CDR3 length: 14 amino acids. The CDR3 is CTTTTSAGAGGYTF. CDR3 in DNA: TGTACCACTACAACTAGCGCGGGGGCGGGTGGCTACACCTTC.

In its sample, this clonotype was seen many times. CDR3 bases: TGCAGTGCTCGACTAGAGCGGCAGTACTTC. Translated: CSARLERQYF. The V gene is TRBV20-1, the J gene TRBJ2-7, with D possibly TRBD2 on 6 matching bases. The CDR3 contains 10 residues. Between the trimmed V and J ends, which lost 5 bases and 9 bases, there was a span of 11 bases. Germline V CDR1 and CDR2: DFQATT, SNEGSKA (reference sequence).

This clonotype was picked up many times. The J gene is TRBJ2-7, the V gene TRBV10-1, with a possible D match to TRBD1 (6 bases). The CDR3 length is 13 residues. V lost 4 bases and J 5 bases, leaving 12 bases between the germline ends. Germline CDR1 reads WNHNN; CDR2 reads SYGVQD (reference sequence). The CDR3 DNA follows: TGCGCCAGCAGTGGTGGGACATCTGACGAGCAGTACTTC. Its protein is CASSGGTSDEQYF.

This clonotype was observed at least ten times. The CDR3 bases are TGTGCCAGCAGTTACGACAGGGGAGAATATGGCTACACCTTC. As protein: CASSYDRGEYGYTF. V usage is TRBV6-2 or TRBV6-3 and J usage is TRBJ1-2; 8 bases fit TRBD1. In germline, CDR1 is MNHEY, CDR2 SVGEGT. Germline trimming cut 2 bases from V and 5 bases from J; bases unmatched to any gene: 4. CDR3 length equals 14 residues.

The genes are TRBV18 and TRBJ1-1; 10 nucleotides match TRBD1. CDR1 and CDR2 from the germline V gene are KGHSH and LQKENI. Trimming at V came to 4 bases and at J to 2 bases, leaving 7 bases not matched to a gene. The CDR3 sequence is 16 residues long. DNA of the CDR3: TGTGCCAGCTCACGAGCCGGGACAGGGGTAAACACTGAAGCTTTCTTT. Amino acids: CASSRAGTGVNTEAFF.

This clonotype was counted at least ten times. This chain's CDR3 is CATSAPGAGKGYTF. The CDR3 coding sequence is TGTGCCACCAGCGCCCCCGGGGCAGGCAAAGGCTACACCTTC. The gene calls are TRBV15 and TRBJ1-2; D is possibly TRBD1 (5 bases). CDR1 is LNHNV and CDR2 is YYDKDF in the germline V gene (reference sequence). Trimming cost V 5 bases and J 8 bases, with 18 bases left between them. This CDR3 region has 14 residues.

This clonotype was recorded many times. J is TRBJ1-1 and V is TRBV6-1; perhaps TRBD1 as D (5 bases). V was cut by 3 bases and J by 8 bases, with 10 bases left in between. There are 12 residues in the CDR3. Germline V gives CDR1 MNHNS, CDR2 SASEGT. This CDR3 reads CASSDARQEAFF. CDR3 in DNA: TGTGCCAGCAGTGATGCTCGACAGGAAGCTTTCTTT.

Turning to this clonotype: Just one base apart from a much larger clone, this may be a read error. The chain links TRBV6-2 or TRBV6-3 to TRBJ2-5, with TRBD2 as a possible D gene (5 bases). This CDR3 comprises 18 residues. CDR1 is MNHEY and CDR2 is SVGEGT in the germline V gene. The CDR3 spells CVSSPQQVYVASEETQYF. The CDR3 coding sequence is TGTGTCAGCAGTCCCCAGCAGGTGTATGTAGCGAGCGAAGAGACCCAGTACTTC.

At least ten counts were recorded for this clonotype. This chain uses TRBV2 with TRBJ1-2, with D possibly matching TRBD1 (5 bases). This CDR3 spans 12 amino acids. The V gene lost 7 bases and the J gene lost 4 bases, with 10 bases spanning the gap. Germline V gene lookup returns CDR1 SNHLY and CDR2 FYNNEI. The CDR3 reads CASNLGTYGYTF. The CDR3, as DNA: TGTGCCAGCAATTTAGGGACCTATGGCTACACCTTC.

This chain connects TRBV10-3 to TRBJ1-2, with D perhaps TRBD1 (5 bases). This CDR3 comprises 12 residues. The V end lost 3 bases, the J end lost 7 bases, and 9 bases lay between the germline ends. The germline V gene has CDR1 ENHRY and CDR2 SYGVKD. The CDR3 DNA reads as TGTGCCATCAGTGACAGGGAAAGTGGCTACACCTTC. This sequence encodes CAISDRESGYTF.

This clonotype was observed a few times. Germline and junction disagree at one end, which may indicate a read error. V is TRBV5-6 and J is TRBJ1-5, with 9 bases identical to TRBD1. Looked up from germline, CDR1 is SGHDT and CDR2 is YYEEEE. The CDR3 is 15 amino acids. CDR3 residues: CASSLTGGSDQPQHF. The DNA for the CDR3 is TGTGCCAGCAGTTTGACAGGGGGTAGCGATCAGCCCCAGCATTTT.

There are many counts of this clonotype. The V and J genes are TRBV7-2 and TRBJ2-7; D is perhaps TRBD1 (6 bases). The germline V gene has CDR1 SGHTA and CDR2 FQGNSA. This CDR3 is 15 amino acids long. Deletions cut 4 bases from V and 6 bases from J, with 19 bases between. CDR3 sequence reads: CASSSPDRIRAEQYF. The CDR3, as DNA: TGTGCCAGCAGCTCCCCAGACAGGATCCGGGCCGAGCAGTACTTC.

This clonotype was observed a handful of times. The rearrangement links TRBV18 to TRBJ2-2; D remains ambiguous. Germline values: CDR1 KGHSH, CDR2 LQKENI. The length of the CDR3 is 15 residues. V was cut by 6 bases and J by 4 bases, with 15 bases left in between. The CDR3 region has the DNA TGTGCCAGCTCCCCGAGTCAAGGCGGCACCGGGGAGCTGTTTTTT. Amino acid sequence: CASSPSQGGTGELFF.

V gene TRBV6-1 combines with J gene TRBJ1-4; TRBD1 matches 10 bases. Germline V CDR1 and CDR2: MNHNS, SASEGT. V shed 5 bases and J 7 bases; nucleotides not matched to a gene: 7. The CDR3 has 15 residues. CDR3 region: CASSTADRGGEKLFF. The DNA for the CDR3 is TGTGCCAGCAGTACCGCGGACAGGGGGGGTGAAAAACTGTTTTTT.

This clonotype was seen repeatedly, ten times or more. As DNA, the CDR3 is TGCAGCTCGAAGGACGCGAGGGGTGAAGCTTTCTTT. This sequence encodes CSSKDARGEAFF. The V call is TRBV29-1, the J call TRBJ1-1, with a possible D match to TRBD1 (5 bases). Deletions cut 8 bases from V and 7 bases from J, with 17 bases between. The CDR3 has 12 residues. The germline V gene has CDR1 SQVTM and CDR2 ANQGSEA. Complete variable domain (other parts from reference TRBV29-1 and TRBJ1-1): SAVISQKPSRDICQRGTSLTIQCQVDSQVTMMFWYRQQPGQSLTLIATANQGSEATYESGFVIDKFPISRPNLTFSTLTVSNMSPEDSSIYLCSSKDARGEAFFGQGTRLTVV.

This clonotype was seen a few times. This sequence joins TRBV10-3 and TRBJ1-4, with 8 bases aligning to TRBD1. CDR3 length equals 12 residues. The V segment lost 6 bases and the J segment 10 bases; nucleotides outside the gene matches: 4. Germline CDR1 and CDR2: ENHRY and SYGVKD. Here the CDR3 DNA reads TGTGCCATCAGCCTCCAGGGGGCAAAACTGTTTTTT. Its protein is CAISLQGAKLFF.